Listed here are 14 T cell receptor beta chains from one sample, sequenced in a study of CD8 T cells in ankylosing spondylitis. Study outcomes and limitations: Made up of eight or nine highly homologous variants, a TCR beta motif appeared characteristic of ankylosing spondylitis blood.

TCRdb passed the 5' RACE reads through MiXCR, listing each CDR3 protein once. Here the sample spans over 400,000 distinct CDR3 sequences, 25% to 30% being singletons. No antigen has been identified for these receptors. The sample taken for sequencing was blood, either unsorted or a sorted T cell fraction (not recorded which). All receptors come from a male donor with ankylosing spondylitis.

This clonotype was seen more than once but under ten times. This sequence joins TRBV7-7 and TRBJ2-1, with unresolved D. The CDR3 has 13 amino acids. V was clipped by 4 bases and J by 8 bases, with 12 bases between them. Germline V CDR1 and CDR2: SSHAT, FNYEAQ (reference sequence). CDR3 nucleotide sequence: TGTGCCAGCAGCTGGAGTCCCGGCGATGAGCAGTTCTTC. Translation: CASSWSPGDEQFF.

This sequence joins TRBV20-1 and TRBJ1-4; possible D gene TRBD1, 6 bases. This CDR3 spans 14 amino acids. The germline V gene encodes CDR1 DFQATT and CDR2 SNEGSKA (reference sequence). The V end lost 7 bases, the J end lost 7 bases, and 19 bases lay between the germline ends. The CDR3 loop is CSVQFREGGEKLFF. The CDR3 DNA sequence: TGCAGTGTACAGTTCCGGGAAGGGGGTGAAAAACTGTTTTTT.

This clonotype was seen a handful of times. V gene TRBV11-2 combines with J gene TRBJ2-1; unclear D gene. The germline V gene encodes CDR1 SGHAT and CDR2 FQNNGV. Trimming pared 5 bases from V and 0 bases from J, leaving 11 bases between. This CDR3 is built from 15 residues. CDR3 loop: CASSQDVYSYNEQFF. The CDR3, as DNA: TGTGCCAGCAGCCAGGACGTCTACTCCTACAATGAGCAGTTCTTC.

In its sample, this clonotype was seen a few times. The chain carries TRBV12-3 or TRBV12-4 and TRBJ1-2; D not resolved. With 1 base removed from V and 4 bases from J, the gap between germline ends came to 16 bases. The CDR3 has 16 residues. The CDR3 DNA reads TGTGCCAGCAGTTTAGGGCAGCCCCACTCTGGCTATGGCTACACCTTC. It is translated as CASSLGQPHSGYGYTF.

The rearrangement links TRBV7-2 to TRBJ2-7, with D maybe TRBD2 (5 bases). The V end was cut by 3 bases, the J end by 7 bases, with 10 bases between. CDR3 length equals 12 residues. Germline CDR1 reads SGHTA; CDR2 reads FQGNSA. Here the CDR3 reads CASSFPGREQYV. DNA of the CDR3: TGTGCCAGCAGCTTTCCGGGAAGGGAGCAGTACGTC.

This clonotype was picked up a small number of times. The J gene is TRBJ2-1, the V gene TRBV29-1; 13 nucleotides align to TRBD2. Germline CDR1 reads SQVTM; CDR2 reads ANQGSEA. CDR3 length: 14 amino acids. V trimming: 4 bases; J trimming: 9 bases; junction bases outside the gene matches: 6. In DNA, the CDR3 is TGCAGCGTTGTTGGGACTAGCGGGATTATTGAGCAGTTCTTC. Residues: CSVVGTSGIIEQFF.

V is TRBV5-1 and J is TRBJ2-1; 10 nucleotides match TRBD1. V gave up 6 bases and J gave up 7 bases; unmatched junction bases: 10. CDR3 length: 15 residues. The V gene's germline CDR1 is SGHRS and CDR2 YFSETQ. For the CDR3, the DNA is TGCGCCAGCAAATGGAACCGGGACAGGGGTAATGAGCAGTTCTTC. Translated: CASKWNRDRGNEQFF. The variable domain in full, with the rest retrieved from reference TRBV5-1 and TRBJ2-1, is KAGVTQTPRYLIKTRGQQVTLSCSPISGHRSVSWYQQTPGQGLQFLFEYFSETQRNKGNFPGRFSGRQFSNSRSEMNVSTLELGDSALYLCASKWNRDRGNEQFFGPGTRLTVL.

The chain uses TRBV5-1 and TRBJ2-7; 9 nucleotides align to TRBD1. Trimming at V came to 4 bases and at J to 3 bases, leaving 8 bases not matched to a gene. This CDR3 region has 15 residues. Germline V gives CDR1 SGHRS, CDR2 YFSETQ. CDR3 coding DNA: TGCGCCAGCAGCGAGTCGACAGGGGGTATCTACGAGCAGTACTTC. Its translation is CASSESTGGIYEQYF.

The rearrangement links TRBV3-1 to TRBJ1-5, with no clear D. V was shortened by 2 bases and J by 0 bases, with 8 bases between the two germline ends. In germline, CDR1 is LGHDT, CDR2 YNNKEL (reference sequence). This CDR3 has 15 residues. The CDR3 here is CASSQSLGSNQPQHF. The CDR3 DNA is TGTGCCAGCAGCCAAAGCCTGGGTAGCAATCAGCCCCAGCATTTT.

CDR3 loop: CASSQRESTDTQYF. The CDR3 DNA reads TGCGCCAGCAGCCAGCGGGAGAGCACAGATACGCAGTATTTT. The rearrangement links TRBV4-1 to TRBJ2-3; 7 nucleotides agree with TRBD2. J was trimmed by 0 bases and V by 3 bases; bases with no gene match: 0. The germline V gene has CDR1 MGHRA and CDR2 YSYEKL. This CDR3 spans 14 amino acids.

This chain joins TRBV5-1 and TRBJ2-1; tentative D call: TRBD1 (7 bases). V was trimmed by 4 bases and J by 6 bases, leaving 11 bases between them. The CDR3 covers 13 residues. The germline CDR1 and CDR2 sequences are SGHRS and YFSETQ. The CDR3, as DNA: TGCGCCAGCAGCGACCAGGGGGGCAATGAGCAGTTCTTC. This sequence encodes CASSDQGGNEQFF. Full variable domain (outside the CDR3, taken from reference TRBV5-1 and TRBJ2-1): KAGVTQTPRYLIKTRGQQVTLSCSPISGHRSVSWYQQTPGQGLQFLFEYFSETQRNKGNFPGRFSGRQFSNSRSEMNVSTLELGDSALYLCASSDQGGNEQFFGPGTRLTVL.

This clonotype turned up a few times. The chain combines TRBV7-2 with TRBJ2-2; D may be TRBD1 or TRBD2 (5 bases each). The CDR3 has 16 amino acids. The V gene's germline CDR1 is SGHTA and CDR2 FQGNSA. V gave up 5 bases and J gave up 0 bases, with 13 bases separating them. The CDR3 DNA reads as TGTGCCAGCAGCAAAAGGGACCTCTCGAACACCGGGGAGCTGTTTTTT. Protein product: CASSKRDLSNTGELFF.

This clonotype was recorded at least ten times. The chain is built from TRBV3-1 and TRBJ1-5, with 9 bases that match TRBD1. The germline gives CDR1 LGHDT, CDR2 YNNKEL (reference sequence). Trimming cost V 1 base and J 2 bases; bases outside gene matches: 0. The CDR3 is 15 amino acids. CDR3 in amino acids: CASSQGTGGNQPQHF. The CDR3, as DNA: TGTGCCAGCAGCCAAGGGACAGGGGGCAATCAGCCCCAGCATTTT.

There are many counts of this clonotype. This chain links TRBV12-3 or TRBV12-4 with TRBJ1-4; 7 positions agree with TRBD1. V trimming: 5 bases; J trimming: 5 bases; junction bases outside the gene matches: 8. This CDR3 spans 15 amino acids. The CDR3 here is CASSEQGLVNEKLFF. The CDR3, as DNA: TGTGCCAGCAGTGAACAGGGGCTAGTGAATGAAAAACTGTTTTTT.